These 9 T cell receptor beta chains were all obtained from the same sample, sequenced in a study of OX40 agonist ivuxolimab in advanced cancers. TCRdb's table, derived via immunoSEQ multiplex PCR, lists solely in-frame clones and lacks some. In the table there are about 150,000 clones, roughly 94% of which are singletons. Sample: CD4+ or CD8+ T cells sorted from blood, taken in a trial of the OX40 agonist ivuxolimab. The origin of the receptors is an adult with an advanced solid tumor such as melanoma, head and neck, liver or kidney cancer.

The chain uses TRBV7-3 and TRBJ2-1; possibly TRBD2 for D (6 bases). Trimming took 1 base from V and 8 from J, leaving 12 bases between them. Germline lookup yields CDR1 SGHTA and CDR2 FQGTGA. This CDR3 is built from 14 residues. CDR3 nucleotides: TGTGCCAGCAGCTTAAGGCGGGATAGCGATGAGCAGTTCTTC. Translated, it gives CASSLRRDSDEQFF.

CDR3 sequence: CASSAKRGAKNIQYF. The CDR3 DNA reads as TGTGCCAGCAGTGCAAAACGGGGAGCCAAAAACATTCAGTACTTC. The chain links TRBV28 to TRBJ2-4; a weak D match, TRBD2 (5 bases). Germline lookup yields CDR1 MDHEN and CDR2 SYDVKM. V was pared by 5 bases and J by 0 bases, with 11 bases between. The CDR3 is made up of 15 amino acids.

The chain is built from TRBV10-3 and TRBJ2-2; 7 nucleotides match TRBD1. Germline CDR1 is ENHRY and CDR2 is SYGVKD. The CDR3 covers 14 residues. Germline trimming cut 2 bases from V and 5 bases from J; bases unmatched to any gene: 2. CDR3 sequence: CAISEPTGTGELFF. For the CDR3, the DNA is TGTGCCATCAGTGAGCCGACAGGGACCGGGGAGCTGTTTTTT.

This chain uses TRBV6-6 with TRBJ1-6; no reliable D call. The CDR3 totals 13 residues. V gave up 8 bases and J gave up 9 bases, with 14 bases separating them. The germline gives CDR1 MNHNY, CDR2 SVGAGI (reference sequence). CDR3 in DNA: TGTGCCAGCCTACTCGGGGTCGGTTCACCCCTCCACTTT. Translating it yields CASLLGVGSPLHF.

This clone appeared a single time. The CDR3 here is CASSLVGRAYEQYF. CDR3 DNA: TGTGCCAGCAGTTTGGTGGGCAGGGCCTACGAGCAGTACTTC. The chain combines TRBV27 with TRBJ2-7, with D maybe TRBD1 (5 bases). The germline V gene has CDR1 MNHEY and CDR2 SMNVEV (reference sequence). V was clipped by 3 bases and J by 2 bases, with 11 bases between them. This CDR3 comprises 14 residues.

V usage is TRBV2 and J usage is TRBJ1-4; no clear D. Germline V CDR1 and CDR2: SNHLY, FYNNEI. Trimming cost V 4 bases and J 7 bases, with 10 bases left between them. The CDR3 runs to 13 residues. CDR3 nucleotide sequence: TGTGCCAGCAGTGGAGGGCAGCCTGAAAAACTGTTTTTT. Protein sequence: CASSGGQPEKLFF.

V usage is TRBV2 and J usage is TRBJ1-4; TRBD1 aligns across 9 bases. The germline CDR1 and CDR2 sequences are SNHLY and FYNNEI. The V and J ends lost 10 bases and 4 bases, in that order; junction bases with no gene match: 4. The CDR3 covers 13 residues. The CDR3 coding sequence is TGTGCCACCCACAGGGGGCGTAATGAAAAACTGTTTTTT. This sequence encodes CATHRGRNEKLFF.

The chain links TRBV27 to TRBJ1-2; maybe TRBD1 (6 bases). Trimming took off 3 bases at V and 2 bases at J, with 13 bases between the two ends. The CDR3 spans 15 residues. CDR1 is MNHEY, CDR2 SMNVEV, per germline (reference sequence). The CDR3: CASSFSPQGNYGYTF. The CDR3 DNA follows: TGTGCCAGCAGTTTCTCACCCCAGGGGAACTATGGCTACACCTTC.

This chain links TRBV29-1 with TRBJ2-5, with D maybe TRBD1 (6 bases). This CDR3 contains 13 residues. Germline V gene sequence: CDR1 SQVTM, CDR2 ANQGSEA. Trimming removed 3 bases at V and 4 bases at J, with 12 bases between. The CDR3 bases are TGCAGCGTTGACCCAGGGGTCCGAGAGACCCAGTACTTC. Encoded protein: CSVDPGVRETQYF.